This passage covers 15 T cell receptor beta chains from one sample sequenced in a study of breast tumors, draining lymph nodes, adjacent tissues. Breast cancer patients provided tissue from their axillary draining lymph nodes. TCRdb analysed the multiplex PCR reads with MiXCR anew, one entry per CDR3 protein. This repertoire shows 150,000 to 200,000 distinct CDR3 sequences, roughly a third found once; its top ten account for approximately 3.9%. Source material: axillary lymph node tissue. All receptors derive from a female donor with breast cancer. Some clones in this sample may be carry-over from other donors' samples.

V is TRBV7-3 and J is TRBJ1-1; D perhaps matches TRBD1 (5 bases). This CDR3 is 15 amino acids long. Germline V gene sequence: CDR1 SGHTA, CDR2 FQGTGA. V was cut by 0 bases and J by 4 bases, with 12 bases left in between. The CDR3 DNA reads as TGTGCCAGCAGCTTAACGGCAGGGCGACCCACTGAAGCTTTCTTT. Its protein product is CASSLTAGRPTEAFF.

A note on this clonotype: A much larger clone sits a single nucleotide away, making a read error possible. The chain couples TRBV3-1 to TRBJ2-7; 9 nucleotides agree with TRBD2. Per germline, CDR1 LGHDT and CDR2 YNNKEL (reference sequence). This CDR3 region has 14 residues. Trimming removed 1 base from V and 9 bases from J; junction bases left unmatched: 7. The CDR3 region has the DNA TGTGCCAGCAGCCAAGTTCTAGCGGGGAATGGGCAGTACTTC. Translation: CASSQVLAGNGQYF.

The chain is built from TRBV7-8 and TRBJ2-7; D is perhaps TRBD1 (6 bases). The CDR3 runs 14 residues. CDR1 SGHVS and CDR2 FQNEAQ come from the germline V gene. Trimming took 5 bases from V and 4 from J, leaving 15 bases between them. The CDR3 region is CASSRDIGDYEQYF. Written as DNA, the CDR3 is TGTGCCAGCAGCCGGGACATTGGGGATTACGAGCAGTACTTC.

There are a few counts of this clonotype. V gene TRBV20-1 combines with J gene TRBJ1-2, with 9 positions matching TRBD1. Germline values: CDR1 DFQATT, CDR2 SNEGSKA (reference sequence). V lost 7 bases to trimming and J lost 3 bases; unmatched junction nucleotides: 3. The CDR3 sequence is 12 residues long. The CDR3 nucleotides are TGCAGTGACAGGGGGCTATACTATGGCTACACCTTC. Translating gives CSDRGLYYGYTF.

Concerning this clonotype itself: Given the absence of the conserved phenylalanine or tryptophan at the CDR3 end, a read error is likely. The J gene is TRBJ2-7, the V gene TRBV4-2; TRBD1 might be the D (6 bases). Per germline, CDR1 LGHNA and CDR2 YNFKEQ. The CDR3 has 17 amino acids. V dropped 0 bases and J dropped 7 bases, with 22 bases sitting between them. The CDR3 nucleotides are TGTGCCAGCAGCCAAGATAGGTCGATACAGGGCCTTAAGGAGCAGTACCTC. Amino acids: CASSQDRSIQGLKEQYL.

About this clonotype: This may arise from a read error, as a much more abundant clone is one base away. The CDR3: CASSLGEGTWGTDTQYF. CDR3 DNA sequence: TGTGCCAGCAGCTTAGGGGAGGGGACGTGGGGGACAGATACGCAGTATTTT. The rearrangement links TRBV11-1 to TRBJ2-3; 7 nucleotides match TRBD2. The junction had 10 bases not matched to a gene; V was cut back by 1 base and J by 3 bases. The germline V gene encodes CDR1 SGHAT and CDR2 FQDESV (reference sequence). The CDR3 totals 17 residues. Full variable domain (missing parts from reference TRBV11-1 and TRBJ2-3): EAEVAQSPRYKITEKSQAVAFWCDPISGHATLYWYRQILGQGPELLVQFQDESVVDDSQLPKDRFSAERLKGVDSTLKIQPAELGDSAMYLCASSLGEGTWGTDTQYFGPGTRLTVL.

The gene calls are TRBV5-6 and TRBJ1-4; D uncertain. This CDR3 spans 13 amino acids. CDR1 is SGHDT, CDR2 YYEEEE, per germline. The V end lost 5 bases, the J end lost 7 bases, and 12 bases lay between the germline ends. CDR3 region: CASSIGRAEKLFF. For the CDR3, the DNA is TGTGCCAGCAGTATTGGACGGGCTGAAAAACTGTTTTTT.

The rearrangement links TRBV6-2 or TRBV6-3 to TRBJ1-6, with D perhaps matching TRBD1 (6 bases). The germline gives CDR1 MNHEY, CDR2 SVGEGT. V was shortened by 6 bases and J by 8 bases, with 17 bases between the two germline ends. The CDR3 has 15 amino acids. In DNA form, the CDR3 reads TGTGCCAGCAGGGTAACAGGGAGGGGAGATTCACCCCTCCACTTT. Protein: CASRVTGRGDSPLHF.

This clonotype has a count of ten or more. The chain joins TRBV10-3 to TRBJ2-5; either TRBD1 or TRBD2 may fit D (5 bases each). The CDR3 consists of 17 residues. The V end was cut by 6 bases, the J end by 2 bases, with 22 bases between. In germline, CDR1 is ENHRY, CDR2 SYGVKD. The CDR3 protein is CAISAGSGRPFQETQYF. DNA of the CDR3: TGTGCCATCAGCGCAGGATCGGGACGTCCTTTTCAAGAGACCCAGTACTTC.

This clonotype has a count of ten or more. V is TRBV7-9 and J is TRBJ2-1; D not certain. This CDR3 contains 14 residues. The germline CDR1 and CDR2 sequences are SEHNR and FQNEAQ (reference sequence). V was shortened by 5 bases and J by 9 bases, with 17 bases between the two germline ends. CDR3 nucleotides: TGTGCCAGCAGCCCGCCCTTAAGCGTAAGTGAGCAGTTCTTC. This encodes CASSPPLSVSEQFF.

In the case of this clonotype: The CDR3 carries no conserved terminal phenylalanine or tryptophan, so it likely arises from a read error. This chain uses TRBV20-1 with TRBJ2-7; TRBD1 matches 8 bases. Germline loops: CDR1 DFQATT, CDR2 SNEGSKA (reference sequence). CDR3 length: 16 amino acids. The CDR3 spells CSARGTGTGAIYEQYL. The CDR3 nucleotides read TGCAGCGCTAGAGGTACCGGGACAGGAGCCATCTACGAGCAGTACCTC.

This clonotype was seen at least ten times. V and J are TRBV7-3 and TRBJ2-1, with a weak D call TRBD2 (6 bases). The CDR3 consists of 20 residues. CDR1 is SGHTA, CDR2 FQGTGA, per germline. V was pared by 4 bases and J by 4 bases, with 29 bases between. The DNA of the CDR3 is TGTGCCAGCAGCTATCGGAGATTCGGGAGCAAAAGGTACGGGTACAATGAGCAGTTCTTC. This translates into CASSYRRFGSKRYGYNEQFF.

V gene TRBV12-3 or TRBV12-4 combines with J gene TRBJ1-5; D unresolved. CDR3 size: 13 residues. Deletions cut 1 base from V and 8 bases from J, with 9 bases between. The CDR3 DNA follows: TGTGCCAGCAGTTTAGAAGGGTCTAAGCCCCAGCATTTT. This translates into CASSLEGSKPQHF.

This clonotype has at least ten counts. As DNA, the CDR3 is TGTGCCAGCAGCTTGGCTGGGTTAAACTATGGCTACACCTTC. Protein product: CASSLAGLNYGYTF. The gene calls are TRBV5-4 and TRBJ1-2; D remains ambiguous. Germline assignment: CDR1 SGHNT and CDR2 YYREEE (reference sequence). The CDR3 is 14 residues long. The V gene lost 0 bases and the J gene lost 2 bases, with 8 bases spanning the gap.

In its sample, this clonotype was seen many times. The rearrangement uses TRBV5-8 and TRBJ1-2, with 7 positions matching TRBD1. In germline, CDR1 is SGHTS, CDR2 YDEGEE. The CDR3 consists of 14 residues. V was clipped by 4 bases and J by 4 bases; unmatched bases: 7. CDR3 sequence (DNA): TGTGCCAGCAGCAGATCAGACAGGGTCTATGGCTACACCTTC. Translated: CASSRSDRVYGYTF. Using reference TRBV5-8 and TRBJ1-2 for the parts outside the CDR3, the full variable domain is EAGVTQSPTHLIKTRGQQATLRCSPISGHTSVYWYQQALGLGLQFLLWYDEGEERNRGNFPPRFSGRQFPNYSSELNVNALELEDSALYLCASSRSDRVYGYTFGSGTRLTVV.